Below are 26 T cell receptor beta chains sequenced from a single sample in a study of lymphopenia after photon versus proton radiotherapy. The assay was immunoSEQ multiplex PCR, and TCRdb's table has in-frame clones only and misses some. The sample lists roughly 150,000 clones, roughly nine tenths occurring once. The source material was peripheral blood, sampled from a patient treated with photon-based radiotherapy. The receptors come from a man aged 45-65 years with gastric cancer.

V usage is TRBV18 and J usage is TRBJ2-7, with D hard to call. The CDR3 totals 12 residues. V dropped 5 bases and J dropped 5 bases, with 10 bases sitting between them. From germline, CDR1 is KGHSH and CDR2 LQKENI. CDR3 residues: CASSGNRDEQYF. CDR3 DNA: TGTGCCAGCTCAGGGAATCGTGACGAGCAGTACTTC.

The CDR3 is CASTQARNQPQHF. The CDR3 DNA reads TGTGCCAGCACCCAAGCACGAAATCAGCCCCAGCATTTT. The chain uses TRBV28 and TRBJ1-5, with D unclear. CDR3 size: 13 residues. The germline V gene encodes CDR1 MDHEN and CDR2 SYDVKM. V lost 7 bases, J lost 4 bases, and 11 bases lay in between.

The rearrangement links TRBV30 to TRBJ2-2, with 7 positions matching TRBD2. The CDR3 is made up of 16 amino acids. Germline V gives CDR1 GTSNPN, CDR2 SVGIG (reference sequence). Trimming took 3 bases from V and 8 from J; bases not matched to a gene: 15. The CDR3 is CAWRATGTTKGGELFF. CDR3 bases: TGTGCCTGGAGGGCAACCGGGACTACGAAAGGGGGGGAGCTGTTTTTT.

The chain combines TRBV2 with TRBJ1-2; D is undetermined. Trimming stripped 2 bases from V and 4 bases from J, with 8 bases between. From germline, CDR1 is SNHLY and CDR2 FYNNEI. The CDR3 loop spans 13 amino acids. The CDR3 nucleotides read TGTGCCAGCAGTGAAAGGACGGCCTATGGCTACACCTTC. It codes for CASSERTAYGYTF.

The gene calls are TRBV7-2 and TRBJ2-1; D is ambiguous. V lost 2 bases, J lost 7 bases, and 12 bases lay in between. Germline V gene lookup returns CDR1 SGHTA and CDR2 FQGNSA. The CDR3 runs to 14 residues. CDR3 sequence reads: CASSLRTHGNEQFF. As DNA, the CDR3 is TGTGCCAGCAGCTTACGGACCCATGGGAATGAGCAGTTCTTC. The variable domain in full, with the rest retrieved from reference TRBV7-2 and TRBJ2-1, is GAGVSQSPSNKVTEKGKDVELRCDPISGHTALYWYRQSLGQGLEFLIYFQGNSAPDKSGLPSDRFSAERTGGSVSTLTIQRTQQEDSAVYLCASSLRTHGNEQFFGPGTRLTVL.

This clone has only a few counts. The rearrangement uses TRBV19 and TRBJ1-5; no definite D call. Germline loops: CDR1 LNHDA, CDR2 SQIVND (reference sequence). V lost 5 bases, J lost 4 bases, and 6 bases lay in between. The CDR3 contains 12 residues. CDR3 region: CASSLRNQPQHF. CDR3 sequence (DNA): TGTGCCAGTAGTCTCAGGAATCAGCCCCAGCATTTT. Using reference TRBV19 and TRBJ1-5 for the parts outside the CDR3, the full variable domain is DGGITQSPKYLFRKEGQNVTLSCEQNLNHDAMYWYRQDPGQGLRLIYYSQIVNDFQKGDIAEGYSVSREKKESFPLTVTSAQKNPTAFYLCASSLRNQPQHFGDGTRLSIL.

The rearrangement joins TRBV18 to TRBJ1-1; 9 nucleotides match TRBD1. V gave up 2 bases and J gave up 0 bases; unmatched junction bases: 10. The CDR3 consists of 18 residues. CDR1 is KGHSH and CDR2 is LQKENI in the germline V gene. CDR3 in amino acids: CASSPLGGTGLMNTEAFF. In DNA, the CDR3 is TGTGCCAGCTCACCATTGGGGGGGACAGGGCTCATGAACACTGAAGCTTTCTTT.

The chain couples TRBV5-1 to TRBJ2-7; 7 nucleotides align to TRBD2. The J segment lost 0 bases and the V segment lost 0 bases, leaving 3 bases of the junction unmatched. Germline V CDR1 and CDR2: SGHRS, YFSETQ. This CDR3 region has 15 residues. CDR3 sequence reads: CASSLDGGSSYEQYF. The DNA for the CDR3 is TGCGCCAGCAGCTTGGACGGGGGGAGCTCCTACGAGCAGTACTTC.

The gene calls are TRBV7-6 and TRBJ1-1, with 7 bases identical to TRBD1. With V trimmed by 4 bases and J by 11 bases, 16 bases remained unmatched. Germline-derived CDR1 and CDR2 are SGHVS and FNYEAQ. The length of the CDR3 is 15 residues. CDR3 protein: CASSSRGGPTLSAFF. The CDR3 DNA reads as TGTGCCAGCAGCTCTAGAGGGGGCCCCACTCTGTCGGCTTTCTTT.

The J gene is TRBJ2-1, the V gene TRBV6-5; 8 bases line up with TRBD1. The CDR3 totals 16 residues. Trimming at V came to 6 bases and at J to 10 bases, leaving 17 bases not matched to a gene. Per germline, CDR1 MNHEY and CDR2 SVGAGI. The DNA for the CDR3 is TGTGCCAGCAGGTACAGCGCGACAGGGGAGCTAAGGGAGCAGTTCTTC. Its protein is CASRYSATGELREQFF.

The rearrangement links TRBV29-1 to TRBJ1-1; D is ambiguous. V was shortened by 8 bases and J by 4 bases, with 11 bases between the two germline ends. In germline, CDR1 is SQVTM, CDR2 ANQGSEA. The CDR3 runs to 11 residues. DNA of the CDR3: TGCAGCCACGGGAAGGCCACTGAAGCTTTCTTT. It specifies CSHGKATEAFF.

The J gene is TRBJ2-7, the V gene TRBV18; unclear D gene. The V end lost 1 base, the J end lost 2 bases, and 3 bases lay between the germline ends. Germline V CDR1 and CDR2: KGHSH, LQKENI. The CDR3 covers 12 residues. CDR3 residues: CASSPLTYEQYF. In DNA, the CDR3 is TGTGCCAGCTCACCACTTACCTACGAGCAGTACTTC.

This chain links TRBV5-4 with TRBJ1-2; no definite D call. V was cut by 2 bases and J by 1 base, with 6 bases left in between. CDR3 length equals 13 residues. The germline gives CDR1 SGHNT, CDR2 YYREEE (reference sequence). CDR3 coding DNA: TGTGCCAGCAGCTTAGACCGTAACTATGGCTACACCTTC. Translating it yields CASSLDRNYGYTF.

This clone was counted a few times. The chain uses TRBV7-2 and TRBJ2-7, with a tentative D call TRBD1 (5 bases). Per germline, CDR1 SGHTA and CDR2 FQGNSA. V lost 6 bases and J 2 bases, leaving 17 bases between the germline ends. This CDR3 contains 15 residues. The CDR3 loop reads CASSFQGQTTYEQYF. The CDR3 DNA reads as TGTGCCAGCAGTTTTCAGGGCCAAACCACCTACGAGCAGTACTTC.

The chain has TRBV28 and TRBJ2-7, with D perhaps TRBD1 or TRBD2 (5 bases each). The CDR3 sequence is 15 residues long. Germline CDR1 and CDR2: MDHEN and SYDVKM. Trimming stripped 5 bases from V and 6 bases from J, with 20 bases between. As DNA, the CDR3 is TGTGCCAGCAGTCCCTTCCGGGACCCCATAATCGAGCAGTACTTC. It is translated as CASSPFRDPIIEQYF.

The V gene is TRBV4-1, the J gene TRBJ2-1, with D perhaps matching TRBD1 (5 bases). There are 13 residues in the CDR3. The V and J ends lost 3 bases and 13 bases respectively, with 16 bases between them. Germline V gives CDR1 MGHRA, CDR2 YSYEKL. Here the CDR3 DNA reads TGCGCCAGCAGCCAGGGTAGGGGCGGATCACAGTTCTTC. Translating it yields CASSQGRGGSQFF.

The CDR3 reads CASSGRETQYF. The DNA for the CDR3 is TGTGCCAGCAGCGGGAGAGAGACCCAGTACTTC. The chain carries TRBV5-6 and TRBJ2-5, with D possibly matching TRBD2 (5 bases). This CDR3 region has 11 residues. The V gene's germline CDR1 is SGHDT and CDR2 YYEEEE. Trimming removed 4 bases from V and 4 bases from J, with 5 bases in between.

This chain connects TRBV6-4 to TRBJ2-3, with 14 bases matching TRBD2. The CDR3 spans 17 residues. The V and J ends lost 0 bases and 3 bases, in that order; junction bases with no gene match: 2. CDR1 is MRHNA, CDR2 SNTAGT, per germline. The CDR3 coding sequence is TGTGCCAGCAGTGACTCGACTAGCGGGAGGGAAACAGATACGCAGTATTTT. Translated: CASSDSTSGRETDTQYF.

The CDR3 sequence is CASSLPGQPQHF. CDR3 DNA: TGTGCCAGCAGTTTACCTGGTCAGCCCCAGCATTTT. The chain carries TRBV28 and TRBJ1-5; no definite D call. There are 12 residues in the CDR3. V was cut by 2 bases and J by 6 bases, with 5 bases left in between. The germline CDR1 and CDR2 sequences are MDHEN and SYDVKM.

V gene TRBV15 combines with J gene TRBJ1-1; D might be TRBD1 (5 bases). V lost 0 bases, J lost 3 bases, and 11 bases lay in between. The germline CDR1 and CDR2 sequences are LNHNV and YYDKDF (reference sequence). This CDR3 contains 15 residues. CDR3 bases: TGTGCCACCAGCAGAGACAGGGAGGAAGACACTGAAGCTTTCTTT. It specifies CATSRDREEDTEAFF.

This clone was detected a few times. The rearrangement joins TRBV6-5 to TRBJ1-1, with 7 positions matching TRBD1. The J segment lost 2 bases and the V segment lost 3 bases, leaving 6 bases of the junction unmatched. The CDR3 runs to 15 residues. CDR1 MNHEY and CDR2 SVGAGI come from the germline V gene. The CDR3 DNA is TGTGCCAGCAGTTATTTCCAGGGGGAAAACACTGAAGCTTTCTTT. It encodes CASSYFQGENTEAFF.

The chain recombines TRBV6-5 with TRBJ1-4; D is ambiguous. Germline V lookup: CDR1 MNHEY, CDR2 SVGAGI. Trimming left V 5 bases short and J 4 bases short, with 8 bases between. The CDR3 loop spans 13 amino acids. The CDR3 loop is CASSRTVNEKLFF. CDR3 nucleotide sequence: TGTGCCAGCAGTAGAACCGTTAATGAAAAACTGTTTTTT.

V usage is TRBV6-6 and J usage is TRBJ2-1; maybe TRBD2 (6 bases). The ends were cut back, 7 bases at V and 2 bases at J, with 12 bases in the middle. The germline V gene encodes CDR1 MNHNY and CDR2 SVGAGI (reference sequence). The CDR3 runs 14 residues. The CDR3 region is CASTPVAAYNEQFF. DNA of the CDR3: TGTGCCAGCACCCCCGTAGCGGCCTACAATGAGCAGTTCTTC.

Here the CDR3 reads CASSSTATNEKLFF. CDR3 coding DNA: TGTGCCAGCAGTTCGACAGCAACTAATGAAAAACTGTTTTTT. The chain is built from TRBV6-5 and TRBJ1-4; D may be TRBD1 (5 bases). CDR3 size: 14 residues. The V gene's germline CDR1 is MNHEY and CDR2 SVGAGI. Trimming removed 4 bases at V and 0 bases at J, with 6 bases between.

J is TRBJ2-7 and V is TRBV6-1, with a tentative D call TRBD1 (5 bases). Trimming took 10 bases from V and 3 from J, leaving 16 bases between them. Germline CDR1 reads MNHNS; CDR2 reads SASEGT. The CDR3 length is 13 residues. CDR3 nucleotide sequence: TGTGCCACCCGGACACCACTCCTCTACGAGCAGTACTTC. Translating it yields CATRTPLLYEQYF.

The rearrangement uses TRBV2 and TRBJ2-1; 8 positions match TRBD1. CDR1 SNHLY and CDR2 FYNNEI come from the germline V gene. The CDR3 is made up of 14 amino acids. Germline trimming cut 6 bases from V and 4 bases from J; bases unmatched to any gene: 5. CDR3: CASSRTGGYNEQFF. The CDR3 DNA follows: TGTGCCAGCAGCCGAACAGGGGGATACAATGAGCAGTTCTTC.